A single sample gave rise to the 17 T cell receptor beta chains below, sequenced in a study of blood T cell repertoires in COVID-19. Data came from immunoSEQ multiplex PCR; TCRdb stores just in-frame clones and leaves some out. The sample includes some 220,000 clones, around four fifths of them seen just once. Material for sequencing was peripheral blood. All receptors derive from a middle-aged man with acute or convalescent COVID-19.

The chain uses TRBV10-3 and TRBJ2-7; 9 nucleotides align to TRBD2. The V gene's germline CDR1 is ENHRY and CDR2 SYGVKD. Trimming at V came to 7 bases and at J to 3 bases, leaving 10 bases not matched to a gene. This CDR3 has 15 amino acids. The CDR3 DNA reads as TGTGCCATCACAGAATTAGCGGGAGCCATCTACGAGCAGTACTTC. Translating gives CAITELAGAIYEQYF.

The chain carries TRBV5-1 and TRBJ1-2, with TRBD1 identical over 10 bases. V shed 5 bases and J 6 bases; nucleotides not matched to a gene: 10. Germline V CDR1 and CDR2: SGHRS, YFSETQ. The CDR3 is made up of 15 amino acids. For the CDR3, the DNA is TGCGCCAGCAGGCCCCCCGACAGGGGGCTGGATGGCTACACCTTC. Encoded protein: CASRPPDRGLDGYTF.

The gene calls are TRBV6-5 and TRBJ1-2; 8 bases are shared with TRBD1. J gave up 8 bases and V 4 bases, and 9 bases lay outside the gene matches. CDR3 length: 14 amino acids. Germline CDR1 reads MNHEY; CDR2 reads SVGAGI. CDR3 sequence reads: CASSSAGQADGYTF. The DNA of the CDR3 is TGTGCCAGCAGTTCCGCGGGACAGGCCGACGGCTACACCTTC.

The rearrangement joins TRBV10-3 to TRBJ1-6; a possible D gene is TRBD1 (5 bases). This CDR3 region has 15 residues. Germline lookup yields CDR1 ENHRY and CDR2 SYGVKD. Trimming stripped 5 bases from V and 6 bases from J, with 14 bases between. CDR3 amino acids: CAISNRTPSNSPLHF. Written as DNA, the CDR3 is TGTGCCATCAGTAACAGGACCCCTAGTAATTCACCCCTCCACTTT.

This chain connects TRBV5-4 to TRBJ2-7; 9 bases are shared with TRBD2. V lost 0 bases and J lost 2; bases outside the gene matches: 6. This CDR3 is 16 amino acids long. CDR1 is SGHNT, CDR2 YYREEE, per germline (reference sequence). The CDR3 region is CASSLGGGRAPYEQYF. DNA of the CDR3: TGTGCCAGCAGCTTGGGAGGCGGGAGGGCCCCCTACGAGCAGTACTTC.

This chain connects TRBV28 to TRBJ1-6; D is unresolved. The CDR3 is made up of 10 amino acids. Deletions cut 6 bases from V and 13 bases from J, with 7 bases between. The germline V gene encodes CDR1 MDHEN and CDR2 SYDVKM. CDR3 DNA sequence: TGTGCCAGCAGCTCTGGCCCCCTCCACTTT. As protein: CASSSGPLHF. Supplemented by reference TRBV28 and TRBJ1-6, the full variable domain reads DVKVTQSSRYLVKRTGEKVFLECVQDMDHENMFWYRQDPGLGLRLIYFSYDVKMKEKGDIPEGYSVSREKKERFSLILESASTNQTSMYLCASSSGPLHFGNGTRLTVT.

A single count supports this clone. The J gene is TRBJ2-5, the V gene TRBV7-3; D may be TRBD2 (9 bases). The CDR3 runs to 16 residues. Trimming stripped 5 bases from V and 5 bases from J, with 21 bases between. Germline V CDR1 and CDR2: SGHTA, FQGTGA. CDR3 sequence: CASSPGGGRDGETQYF. In DNA, the CDR3 is TGTGCCAGCAGCCCAGGGGGCGGGAGGGACGGGGAGACCCAGTACTTC.

The chain is built from TRBV4-2 and TRBJ2-7; a possible D gene is TRBD1 (6 bases). The CDR3 loop spans 19 amino acids. Between the trimmed V and J ends, which lost 2 bases and 0 bases, there was a span of 23 bases. The germline V gene has CDR1 LGHNA and CDR2 YNFKEQ. The CDR3 loop is CASSQPGTRGKKSSYEQYF. The CDR3 DNA follows: TGTGCCAGCAGCCAACCCGGGACAAGGGGTAAAAAGAGCTCCTACGAGCAGTACTTC.

This chain uses TRBV5-4 with TRBJ2-7; 7 bases align to TRBD1. CDR1 SGHNT and CDR2 YYREEE come from the germline V gene (reference sequence). The CDR3 is 14 residues long. The V gene end was trimmed by 5 bases and the J gene end by 3 bases; junction bases not matched to a gene: 8. Written as DNA, the CDR3 is TGTGCCAGCAGAGAATCAGGACAGGACTACGAGCAGTACTTC. This sequence encodes CASRESGQDYEQYF.

The chain employs TRBV2 and TRBJ2-2, with TRBD2 as a possible D gene (5 bases). Germline V gene sequence: CDR1 SNHLY, CDR2 FYNNEI. The CDR3 totals 11 residues. V lost 6 bases and J 9 bases, leaving 8 bases between the germline ends. The DNA of the CDR3 is TGTGCCAGCAGCCTAGCCTGGGAGCTGTTTTTT. Translating it yields CASSLAWELFF.

The chain couples TRBV3-1 (or the pseudogene TRBV3-2) to TRBJ2-2; weak D call: TRBD2 (5 bases). The CDR3 sequence is 15 residues long. V was cut by 4 bases and J by 3 bases, with 12 bases left in between. Germline CDR1 LGHDT, CDR2 YNNKEL (reference sequence). CDR3 sequence (DNA): TGTGCCAGCAGCCCAAGAGGGCAGCACACCGGGGAGCTGTTTTTT. It codes for CASSPRGQHTGELFF.

V and J are TRBV28 and TRBJ1-2; TRBD1 aligns across 7 bases. Losses at the gene ends were 6 bases for V and 2 bases for J; bases not matched to a gene: 3. CDR3 length: 13 amino acids. CDR1 is MDHEN and CDR2 is SYDVKM in the germline V gene. The DNA for the CDR3 is TGTGCCAGCAGCACAGGGGTCAACTATGGCTACACCTTC. This translates into CASSTGVNYGYTF.

A remark on this clone: The identical CDR3 is also encoded by other nucleotide sequences in the sample. The chain couples TRBV15 to TRBJ1-6, with unresolved D. The germline gives CDR1 LNHNV, CDR2 YYDKDF (reference sequence). This CDR3 has 14 amino acids. Between the trimmed V and J ends, which lost 0 bases and 7 bases, there was a span of 7 bases. This CDR3 is CATSRDGGNSPLHF. The CDR3 DNA reads TGTGCCACCAGCAGAGATGGAGGCAATTCACCCCTCCACTTT. Complete variable domain (other parts from reference TRBV15 and TRBJ1-6): DAMVIQNPRYQVTQFGKPVTLSCSQTLNHNVMYWYQQKSSQAPKLLFHYYDKDFNNEADTPDNFQSRRPNTSFCFLDIRSPGLGDTAMYLCATSRDGGNSPLHFGNGTRLTVT.

This clone was seen only once. The J gene is TRBJ1-2, the V gene TRBV25-1; TRBD1 agrees at 7 bases. The CDR3 runs 13 residues. Trimming at V came to 4 bases and at J to 7 bases, leaving 6 bases not matched to a gene. CDR1 is MGHDK and CDR2 is SYGVNS in the germline V gene. This chain's CDR3 is CASSGRGLVGYTF. The CDR3 nucleotides read TGTGCCAGCAGTGGAAGGGGGCTGGTTGGCTACACCTTC.

The chain has TRBV6-5 and TRBJ1-6; the D gene is possibly TRBD1 (5 bases). Trimming took 8 bases from V and 7 from J, leaving 18 bases between them. This CDR3 is built from 15 residues. Germline CDR1 MNHEY, CDR2 SVGAGI. CDR3 DNA sequence: TGTGCCAGCGGGGCAGCAACCCTTAGAAATTCACCCCTCCACTTT. This encodes CASGAATLRNSPLHF.

The J gene is TRBJ2-5, the V gene TRBV3-1 (or the pseudogene TRBV3-2); 9 nucleotides agree with TRBD1. V lost 4 bases, J lost 4 bases, and 10 bases stayed unmatched. CDR1 and CDR2 (germline): LGHDT, YNNKEL (reference sequence). CDR3 length: 16 amino acids. The CDR3 DNA is TGTGCCAGCAGCCTCCGACAGGGGGAGGGTTTAGAGACCCAGTACTTC. Translating it yields CASSLRQGEGLETQYF.

V and J are TRBV11-2 and TRBJ1-1; D is undetermined. V lost 1 base, J lost 1 base, and 7 bases lay in between. Germline V CDR1 and CDR2: SGHAT, FQNNGV. The CDR3 totals 14 residues. This CDR3 reads CASSLVRQNTEAFF. In DNA, the CDR3 is TGTGCCAGCAGCTTAGTTAGACAGAACACTGAAGCTTTCTTT.